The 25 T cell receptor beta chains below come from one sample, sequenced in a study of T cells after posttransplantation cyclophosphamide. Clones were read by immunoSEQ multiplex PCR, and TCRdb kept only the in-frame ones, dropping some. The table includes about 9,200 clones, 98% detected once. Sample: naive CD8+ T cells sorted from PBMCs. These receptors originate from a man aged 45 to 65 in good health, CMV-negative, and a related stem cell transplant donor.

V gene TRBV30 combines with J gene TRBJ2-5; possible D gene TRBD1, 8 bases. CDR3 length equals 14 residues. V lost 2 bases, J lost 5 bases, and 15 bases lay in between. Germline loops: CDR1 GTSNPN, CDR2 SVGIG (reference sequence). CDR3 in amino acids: CAWSWTGRGETQYF. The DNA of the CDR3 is TGTGCCTGGAGTTGGACAGGGAGGGGGGAGACCCAGTACTTC.

The CDR3 loop is CASSDGLVGYEQYF. The DNA for the CDR3 is TGTGCCAGCAGTGATGGACTAGTCGGCTACGAGCAGTACTTC. The V call is TRBV2, the J call TRBJ2-7, with 7 bases that match TRBD2. The CDR3 consists of 14 residues. J was trimmed by 3 bases and V by 3 bases; bases with no gene match: 5. Germline CDR1 and CDR2: SNHLY and FYNNEI. The full variable domain, rest sourced from reference TRBV2 and TRBJ2-7, is EPEVTQTPSHQVTQMGQEVILRCVPISNHLYFYWYRQILGQKVEFLVSFYNNEISEKSEIFDDQFSVERPDGSNFTLKIRSTKLEDSAMYFCASSDGLVGYEQYFGPGTRLTVT.

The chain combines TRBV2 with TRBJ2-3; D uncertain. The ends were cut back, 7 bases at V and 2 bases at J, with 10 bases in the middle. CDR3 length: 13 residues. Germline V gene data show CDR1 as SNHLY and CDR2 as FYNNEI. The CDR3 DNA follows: TGTGCCAGCATGGGCAGATACACAGATACGCAGTATTTT. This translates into CASMGRYTDTQYF.

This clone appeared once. The CDR3 DNA reads as TGTGCCAGCAGTTTAGAGGGACAGTACAATGAGCAGTTCTTC. Encoded protein: CASSLEGQYNEQFF. J is TRBJ2-1 and V is TRBV27, with 7 bases fitting TRBD1. CDR3 length: 14 residues. The germline gives CDR1 MNHEY, CDR2 SMNVEV (reference sequence). Trimming removed 2 bases from V and 4 bases from J; junction bases left unmatched: 2.

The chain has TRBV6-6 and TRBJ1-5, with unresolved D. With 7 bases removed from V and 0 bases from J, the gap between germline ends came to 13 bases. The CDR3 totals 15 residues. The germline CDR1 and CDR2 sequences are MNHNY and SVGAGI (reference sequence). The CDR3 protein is CASTGNSYSNQPQHF. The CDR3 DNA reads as TGTGCCAGCACAGGTAATTCATATAGCAATCAGCCCCAGCATTTT.

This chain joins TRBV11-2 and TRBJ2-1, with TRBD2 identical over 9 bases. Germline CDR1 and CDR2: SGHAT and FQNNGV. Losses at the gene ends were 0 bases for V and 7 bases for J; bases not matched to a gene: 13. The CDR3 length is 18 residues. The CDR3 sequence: CASSLEGLRGGPGNEQFF. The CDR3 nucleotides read TGTGCCAGCAGCTTAGAAGGCCTGCGGGGGGGCCCGGGGAATGAGCAGTTCTTC.

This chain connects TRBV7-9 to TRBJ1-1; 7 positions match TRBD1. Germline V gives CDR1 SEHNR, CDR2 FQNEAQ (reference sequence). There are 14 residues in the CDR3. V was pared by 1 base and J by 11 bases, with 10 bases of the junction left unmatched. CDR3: CASSLGDSQPGAFF. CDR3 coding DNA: TGTGCCAGCAGCTTAGGGGACAGTCAACCCGGGGCTTTCTTT.

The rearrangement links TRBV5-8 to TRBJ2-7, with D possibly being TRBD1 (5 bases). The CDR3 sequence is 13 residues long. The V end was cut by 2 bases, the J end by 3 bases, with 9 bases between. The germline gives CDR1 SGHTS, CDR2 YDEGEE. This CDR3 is CASSFLGVYEQYF. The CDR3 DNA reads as TGTGCCAGCAGCTTTCTAGGGGTCTACGAGCAGTACTTC.

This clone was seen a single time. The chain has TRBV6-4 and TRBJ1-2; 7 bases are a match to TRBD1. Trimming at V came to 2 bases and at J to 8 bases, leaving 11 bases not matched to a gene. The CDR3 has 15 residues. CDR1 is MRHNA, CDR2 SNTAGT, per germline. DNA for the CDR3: TGTGCCAGCAGTGACACAAAACAGGGGAACATCGGCTACACCTTC. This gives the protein CASSDTKQGNIGYTF.

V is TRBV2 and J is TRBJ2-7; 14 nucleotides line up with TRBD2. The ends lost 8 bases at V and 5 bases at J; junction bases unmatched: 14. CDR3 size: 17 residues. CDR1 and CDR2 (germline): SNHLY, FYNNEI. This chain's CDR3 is CASENPGTSGRGNEQYF. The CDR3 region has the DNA TGTGCCAGCGAAAATCCCGGGACTAGCGGGAGAGGCAACGAGCAGTACTTC.

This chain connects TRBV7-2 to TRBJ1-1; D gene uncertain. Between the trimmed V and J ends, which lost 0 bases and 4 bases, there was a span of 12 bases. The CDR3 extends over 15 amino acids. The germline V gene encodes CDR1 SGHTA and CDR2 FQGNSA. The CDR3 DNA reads TGTGCCAGCAGCTTAGCGCGGACCGGGAGCACTGAAGCTTTCTTT. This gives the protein CASSLARTGSTEAFF.

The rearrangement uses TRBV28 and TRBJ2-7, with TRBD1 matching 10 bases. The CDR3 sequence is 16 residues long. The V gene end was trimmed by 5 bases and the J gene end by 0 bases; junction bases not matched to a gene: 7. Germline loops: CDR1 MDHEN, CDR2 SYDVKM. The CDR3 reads CASSTAGTGVSYEQYF. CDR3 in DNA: TGTGCCAGCAGTACCGCCGGGACAGGGGTCTCCTACGAGCAGTACTTC.

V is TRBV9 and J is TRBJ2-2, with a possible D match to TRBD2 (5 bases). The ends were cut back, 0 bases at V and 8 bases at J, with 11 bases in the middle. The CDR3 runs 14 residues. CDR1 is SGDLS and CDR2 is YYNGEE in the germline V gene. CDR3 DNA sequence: TGTGCCAGCAGCGTAGAGGGAGTCGGAGGGGAGCTGTTTTTT. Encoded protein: CASSVEGVGGELFF. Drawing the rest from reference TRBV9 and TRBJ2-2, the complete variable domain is DSGVTQTPKHLITATGQRVTLRCSPRSGDLSVYWYQQSLDQGLQFLIQYYNGEERAKGNILERFSAQQFPDLHSELNLSSLELGDSALYFCASSVEGVGGELFFGEGSRLTVL.

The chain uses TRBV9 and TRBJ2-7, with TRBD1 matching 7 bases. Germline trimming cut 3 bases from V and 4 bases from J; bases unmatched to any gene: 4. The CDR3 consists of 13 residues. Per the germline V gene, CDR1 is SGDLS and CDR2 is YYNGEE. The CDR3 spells CASSGTGQYEQYF. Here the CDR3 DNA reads TGTGCCAGCAGCGGGACGGGACAGTACGAGCAGTACTTC. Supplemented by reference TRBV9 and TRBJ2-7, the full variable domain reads DSGVTQTPKHLITATGQRVTLRCSPRSGDLSVYWYQQSLDQGLQFLIQYYNGEERAKGNILERFSAQQFPDLHSELNLSSLELGDSALYFCASSGTGQYEQYFGPGTRLTVT.

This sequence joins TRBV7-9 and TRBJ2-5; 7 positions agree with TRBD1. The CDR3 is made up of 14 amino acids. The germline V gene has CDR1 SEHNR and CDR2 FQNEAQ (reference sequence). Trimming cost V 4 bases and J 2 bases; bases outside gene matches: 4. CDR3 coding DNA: TGTGCCAGCAGCTCCGACAGGGAGCAAGAGACCCAGTACTTC. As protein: CASSSDREQETQYF.

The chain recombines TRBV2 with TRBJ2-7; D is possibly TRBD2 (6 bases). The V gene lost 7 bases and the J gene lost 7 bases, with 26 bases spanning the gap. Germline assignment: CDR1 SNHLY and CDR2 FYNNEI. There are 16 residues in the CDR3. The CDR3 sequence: CASIPGGTEPYVEQYF. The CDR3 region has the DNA TGTGCCAGCATCCCCGGAGGGACGGAACCCTACGTAGAGCAGTACTTC.

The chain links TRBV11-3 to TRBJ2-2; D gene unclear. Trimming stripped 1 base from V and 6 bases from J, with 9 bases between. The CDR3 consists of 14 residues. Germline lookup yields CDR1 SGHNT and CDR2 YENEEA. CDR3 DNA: TGTGCCAGCAGCTTAGGTACCTACGCCGGGGAGCTGTTTTTT. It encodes CASSLGTYAGELFF.

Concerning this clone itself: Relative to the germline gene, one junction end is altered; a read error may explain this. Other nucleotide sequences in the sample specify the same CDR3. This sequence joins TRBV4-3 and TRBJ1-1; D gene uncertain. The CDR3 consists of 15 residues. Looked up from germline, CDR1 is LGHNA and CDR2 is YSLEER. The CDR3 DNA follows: TGCGCCAGTAGCCAAGATGGAGGAGGACGCACTGAAGCTTTCTTT. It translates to CASSQDGGGRTEAFF.

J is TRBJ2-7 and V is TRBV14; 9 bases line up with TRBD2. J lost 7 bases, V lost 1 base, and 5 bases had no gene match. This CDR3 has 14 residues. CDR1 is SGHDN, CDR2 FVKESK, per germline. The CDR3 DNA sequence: TGTGCCAGCAGCCAAGGGGGACTAGCTCGGGAGCAGTACTTC. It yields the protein CASSQGGLAREQYF. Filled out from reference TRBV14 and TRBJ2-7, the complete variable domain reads EAGVTQFPSHSVIEKGQTVTLRCDPISGHDNLYWYRRVMGKEIKFLLHFVKESKQDESGMPNNRFLAERTGGTYSTLKVQPAELEDSGVYFCASSQGGLAREQYFGPGTRLTVT.

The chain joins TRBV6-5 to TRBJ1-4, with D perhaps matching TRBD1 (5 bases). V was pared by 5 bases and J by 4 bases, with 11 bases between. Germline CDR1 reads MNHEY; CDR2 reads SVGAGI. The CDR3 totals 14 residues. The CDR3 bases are TGTGCCAGCAGTGAATGGGGGGATAATGAAAAACTGTTTTTT. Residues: CASSEWGDNEKLFF.

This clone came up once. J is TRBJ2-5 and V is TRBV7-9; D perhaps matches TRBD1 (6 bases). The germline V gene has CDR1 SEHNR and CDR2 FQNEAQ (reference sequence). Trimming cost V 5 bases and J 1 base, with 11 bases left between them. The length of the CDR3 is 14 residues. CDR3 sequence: CASSPWDIQETQYF. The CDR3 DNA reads TGTGCCAGCAGCCCCTGGGACATCCAAGAGACCCAGTACTTC.

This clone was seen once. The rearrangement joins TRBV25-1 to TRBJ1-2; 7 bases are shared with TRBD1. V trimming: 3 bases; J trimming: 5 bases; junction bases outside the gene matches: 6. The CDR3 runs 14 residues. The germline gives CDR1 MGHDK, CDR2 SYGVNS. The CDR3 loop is CASSDRDRVYGYTF. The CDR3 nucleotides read TGTGCCAGCAGTGACCGCGACAGGGTGTATGGCTACACCTTC.

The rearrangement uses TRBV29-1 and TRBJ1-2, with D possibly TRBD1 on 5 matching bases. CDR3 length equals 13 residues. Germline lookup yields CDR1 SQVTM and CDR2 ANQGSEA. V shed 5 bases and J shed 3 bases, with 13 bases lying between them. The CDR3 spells CSVRRGGDYGYTF. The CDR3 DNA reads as TGCAGCGTTCGACGGGGGGGGGACTATGGCTACACCTTC.

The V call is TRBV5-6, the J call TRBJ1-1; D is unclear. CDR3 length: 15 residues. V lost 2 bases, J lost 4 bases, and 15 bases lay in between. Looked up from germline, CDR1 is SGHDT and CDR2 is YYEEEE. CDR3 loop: CASSFADGLGTEAFF. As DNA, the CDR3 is TGTGCCAGCAGCTTCGCGGATGGTCTAGGCACTGAAGCTTTCTTT.

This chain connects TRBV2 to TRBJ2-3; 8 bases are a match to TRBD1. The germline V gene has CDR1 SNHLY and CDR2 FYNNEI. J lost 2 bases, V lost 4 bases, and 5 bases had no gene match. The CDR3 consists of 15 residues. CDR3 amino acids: CASSAADRVTDTQYF. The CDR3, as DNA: TGTGCCAGCAGTGCAGCGGACAGGGTCACAGATACGCAGTATTTT. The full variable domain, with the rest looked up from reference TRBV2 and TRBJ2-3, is EPEVTQTPSHQVTQMGQEVILRCVPISNHLYFYWYRQILGQKVEFLVSFYNNEISEKSEIFDDQFSVERPDGSNFTLKIRSTKLEDSAMYFCASSAADRVTDTQYFGPGTRLTVL.